What follows are 30 T cell receptor beta chains derived from one specimen sequenced in a study of T cells in Graves' hyperthyroidism and ophthalmopathy (dated by TCRdb to 2018 to 2020). Library preparation employed multiplex PCR. These reads were obtained on an Illumina HiSeq 2000. The TCR beta CDR3 regions were amplified from RNA transcripts. A first-round RT-PCR of the TCR CDR3 used the HTBI primer set with the Qiagen OneStep RT-PCR kit. The raw public data were reprocessed by TCRdb itself: fastp quality trimming at Q25, MiXCR clonotype calling, in-frame beta chains only. Rows matching on CDR3 protein sequence are summarized as one entry with the most common DNA and genes. The sample table holds hundreds of thousands of distinct CDR3 sequences, of which approximately 14% were seen once. The top ten hold 7.7% of the sample. The sample consisted of blood. These receptors originate from a woman between 18 and 30 years old with Graves' hyperthyroidism.

This clonotype came up many times. V usage is TRBV12-3 or TRBV12-4 and J usage is TRBJ2-7; D is undetermined. V was shortened by 6 bases and J by 2 bases, with 14 bases between the two germline ends. The CDR3 length is 14 residues. The CDR3 DNA reads TGTGCCAGCAGCCGCGAGAGTGGGCCCTACGAGCAGTACTTC. This translates into CASSRESGPYEQYF.

This clonotype was counted ten times or more. The chain has TRBV6-1 and TRBJ1-2, with D hard to call. The CDR3 covers 14 residues. CDR1 is MNHNS, CDR2 SASEGT, per germline. Trimming removed 0 bases from V and 2 bases from J, with 7 bases in between. CDR3 amino acids: CASSEARSNYGYTF. Written as DNA, the CDR3 is TGTGCCAGCAGTGAAGCTCGCTCCAACTATGGCTACACCTTC.

This clonotype was seen many times. This rearrangement joins TRBV4-1 to TRBJ1-5, with TRBD1 matching over 8 bases. The CDR3 extends over 15 amino acids. CDR1 MGHRA and CDR2 YSYEKL come from the germline V gene. The junction had 7 bases not matched to a gene; V was cut back by 3 bases and J by 6 bases. CDR3 bases: TGCGCCAGCAGCCACTCCGACAGGGGTAGTCAGCCCCAGCATTTT. Protein product: CASSHSDRGSQPQHF.

Concerning this clonotype itself: Possible read error: a much larger clone is one base away. The chain employs TRBV7-3 and TRBJ1-2, with D possibly matching TRBD1 (5 bases). The germline V and J ends were trimmed by 6 bases and 2 bases, with 13 bases remaining between them. Germline V gives CDR1 SGHTA, CDR2 FQGTGA. The CDR3 covers 14 residues. CDR3 protein: CASRWGVSNYGYTF. In nucleotides, the CDR3 is TGTGCCAGCAGGTGGGGGGTTTCGAACTATGGCTACACCTTC.

This clonotype was observed a handful of times. This sequence joins TRBV12-3 or TRBV12-4 and TRBJ1-2; 7 nucleotides match TRBD1. V shed 6 bases, J shed 3 bases, and the junction held 4 bases outside the gene matches. This CDR3 is 13 amino acids long. CDR3 bases: TGTGCCAGCAGCCCGGGACAGTACTATGGCTACACCTTC. Its protein is CASSPGQYYGYTF.

A few counts support this clonotype. The rearrangement links TRBV30 to TRBJ1-3; 8 bases line up with TRBD1. Germline V CDR1 and CDR2: GTSNPN, SVGIG (reference sequence). The CDR3 is 19 residues long. The V gene end was trimmed by 0 bases and the J gene end by 4 bases; junction bases not matched to a gene: 17. CDR3 in DNA: TGTGCCTGGAGTGTACCCTCCCCGAGGCAGGGGGCTTCAGGAAACACCATATATTTT. Its translation: CAWSVPSPRQGASGNTIYF.

This clonotype was detected a few times. Possible read error: a much larger clone is one base away. The J gene is TRBJ2-7, the V gene TRBV27; D assignment may be TRBD1 or TRBD2 (5 bases each). The CDR3 length is 16 residues. Germline CDR1 MNHEY, CDR2 SMNVEV (reference sequence). The CDR3 DNA sequence: TGTGCCTGCAGTTCCGCCCGGGGACCCGATCCCTACGAGCAGTACTTC. Encoded protein: CACSSARGPDPYEQYF.

This clonotype was observed a few times. The rearrangement uses TRBV6-1 and TRBJ2-7; D is possibly TRBD2 (5 bases). Germline CDR1 reads MNHNS; CDR2 reads SASEGT. The CDR3 length is 14 residues. V was trimmed by 6 bases and J by 3 bases, leaving 15 bases between them. The CDR3 loop reads CASRTSPGVYEQYF. The CDR3 coding sequence is TGTGCCAGCAGGACCAGTCCCGGGGTCTACGAGCAGTACTTC.

The chain links TRBV27 to TRBJ2-7; TRBD1 aligns across 8 bases. V lost 6 bases, J lost 1 base, and 11 bases stayed unmatched. This CDR3 comprises 16 residues. Germline loops: CDR1 MNHEY, CDR2 SMNVEV (reference sequence). For the CDR3, the DNA is TGTGCCAGCAGCTATAAGGGGAGGACAGGGTCCTACGAGCAGTACTTC. This gives the protein CASSYKGRTGSYEQYF.

V is TRBV19 and J is TRBJ1-1; D unresolved. The CDR3 consists of 11 residues. The V end was cut by 5 bases, the J end by 11 bases, with 12 bases between. CDR1 and CDR2 from the germline V gene are LNHDA and SQIVND (reference sequence). CDR3 residues: CASSFRAGAFF. CDR3 bases: TGTGCCAGTAGTTTCCGGGCTGGGGCTTTCTTT.

This clonotype has a count of ten or more. The chain joins TRBV4-1 to TRBJ2-2; tentatively, D is TRBD1 (5 bases). Germline CDR1 is MGHRA and CDR2 is YSYEKL. Trimming pared 3 bases from V and 7 bases from J, leaving 15 bases between. The CDR3 extends over 15 amino acids. The CDR3 DNA is TGCGCCAGCAGCCAGCGCGACAGCTCAGGCGGGGAGCTGTTTTTT. Its translation is CASSQRDSSGGELFF.

The chain recombines TRBV3-1 with TRBJ2-1; 7 nucleotides align to TRBD2. Germline-derived CDR1 and CDR2 are LGHDT and YNNKEL (reference sequence). V dropped 4 bases and J dropped 5; count of bases not matched to a gene: 5. The CDR3 contains 14 residues. The CDR3 DNA reads TGTGCCAGCAGCCCGCAGCGGGGCCACAATGAGCAGTTCTTC. Translating it yields CASSPQRGHNEQFF.

This clonotype was observed many times. CDR3 in amino acids: CASGPAGASYNEQFF. DNA for the CDR3: TGTGCTAGTGGCCCGGCGGGGGCATCCTACAATGAGCAGTTCTTC. The chain links TRBV12-5 to TRBJ2-1; perhaps TRBD2 as D (7 bases). V was clipped by 6 bases and J by 1 base, with 13 bases between them. The CDR3 loop spans 15 amino acids. The germline gives CDR1 LGHNT, CDR2 FRNRAP.

This clonotype was recorded at least ten times. The chain joins TRBV24-1 to TRBJ1-1, with D uncertain. Trimming took 7 bases from V and 2 from J, leaving 10 bases between them. CDR1 and CDR2 from the germline V gene are KGHDR and SFDVKD. This CDR3 comprises 13 residues. In DNA, the CDR3 is TGTGCCACCAGAGGAGCGCTCAACACTGAAGCTTTCTTT. This sequence encodes CATRGALNTEAFF.

This clonotype showed up many times. V usage is TRBV7-8 and J usage is TRBJ2-7, with D possibly being TRBD1 (5 bases). Per germline, CDR1 SGHVS and CDR2 FQNEAQ. V shed 4 bases and J shed 7 bases, with 14 bases lying between them. The CDR3 contains 13 residues. In DNA, the CDR3 is TGTGCCAGCAGCTCAGGGCTCCCTCGGGAGCAGTACTTC. Protein product: CASSSGLPREQYF.

This sequence joins TRBV20-1 and TRBJ2-6, with 9 bases lining up with TRBD2. The CDR3 has 16 residues. J lost 4 bases, V lost 2 bases, and 6 bases had no gene match. Germline CDR1 DFQATT, CDR2 SNEGSKA (reference sequence). The DNA of the CDR3 is TGCAGTGCTAGATGGGGCGCGGGAGGGGGGGCCAACGTCCTGACTTTC. This gives the protein CSARWGAGGGANVLTF.

There are many counts of this clonotype. The chain uses TRBV11-2 and TRBJ2-1, with a possible D match to TRBD2 (6 bases). V shed 6 bases and J shed 1 base, with 13 bases lying between them. The CDR3 spans 15 residues. In germline, CDR1 is SGHAT, CDR2 FQNNGV. For the CDR3, the DNA is TGTGCCAGCAGGTCAATGGGGGGATCCTACAATGAGCAGTTCTTC. It codes for CASRSMGGSYNEQFF.

This rearrangement joins TRBV3-1 to TRBJ1-6; 7 bases fit TRBD1. The CDR3 runs to 15 residues. Trimming at V came to 1 base and at J to 4 bases, leaving 1 base not matched to a gene. Germline V gene sequence: CDR1 LGHDT, CDR2 YNNKEL (reference sequence). This CDR3 reads CASSQATGYNSPLHF. The CDR3 nucleotides read TGTGCCAGCAGCCAAGCGACAGGGTATAATTCACCCCTCCACTTT. The full variable domain, completed using reference TRBV3-1 and TRBJ1-6, is DTAVSQTPKYLVTQMGNDKSIKCEQNLGHDTMYWYKQDSKKFLKIMFSYNNKELIINETVPNRFSPKSPDKAHLNLHINSLELGDSAVYFCASSQATGYNSPLHFGNGTRLTVT.

This clonotype was recorded many times. This chain connects TRBV7-9 to TRBJ2-3, with a possible D match to TRBD1 (6 bases). The germline CDR1 and CDR2 sequences are SEHNR and FQNEAQ (reference sequence). V was trimmed by 3 bases and J by 0 bases, leaving 10 bases between them. The CDR3 runs 15 residues. CDR3 nucleotide sequence: TGTGCCAGCAGCTTCAGGGGATGGAGCACAGATACGCAGTATTTT. Translated: CASSFRGWSTDTQYF.

The chain joins TRBV28 to TRBJ1-5; D is undetermined. The CDR3 is 16 amino acids. Germline V CDR1 and CDR2: MDHEN, SYDVKM. V was clipped by 2 bases and J by 7 bases, with 18 bases between them. CDR3: CASSLRLPGIRQPQHF. The DNA for the CDR3 is TGTGCCAGCAGTTTAAGGCTTCCCGGGATTAGGCAGCCCCAGCATTTT.

This chain joins TRBV19 and TRBJ2-7; D remains ambiguous. Germline CDR1 reads LNHDA; CDR2 reads SQIVND (reference sequence). The CDR3 is 14 amino acids. Trimming cost V 8 bases and J 4 bases, with 18 bases left between them. The CDR3 DNA sequence: TGTGCCAGTTCCCTACGGGTGGGGAAATACGAGCAGTACTTC. Amino acids: CASSLRVGKYEQYF.

This clonotype was counted many times. J is TRBJ2-3 and V is TRBV20-1, with TRBD2 matching 11 bases. Germline V gene lookup returns CDR1 DFQATT and CDR2 SNEGSKA (reference sequence). The V gene end was trimmed by 5 bases and the J gene end by 4 bases; junction bases not matched to a gene: 11. CDR3 length: 16 amino acids. The CDR3 reads CSALGLLAGASDTQYF. The CDR3 DNA is TGCAGTGCTTTAGGCCTACTAGCGGGAGCATCAGATACGCAGTATTTT.

This clonotype was counted a few times. The chain recombines TRBV6-1 with TRBJ2-2, with D tentatively TRBD2 (7 bases). Trimming took 5 bases from V and 10 from J, leaving 20 bases between them. The CDR3 contains 15 residues. Germline lookup yields CDR1 MNHNS and CDR2 SASEGT. CDR3 amino acids: CASSPEGGARKELFF. The CDR3 DNA sequence: TGTGCCAGCAGTCCAGAAGGGGGGGCGCGAAAGGAGCTGTTTTTT.

This clonotype was picked up many times. The junction departs from the called germline gene at one end, perhaps through a read error. This chain connects TRBV3-1 to TRBJ1-3; D ambiguous. Germline V gives CDR1 LGHDT, CDR2 YNNKEL (reference sequence). The CDR3 covers 12 residues. CDR3 amino acids: CASSQDRYTIYF. In DNA form, the CDR3 reads TGTGCCAGCAGTCAAGACCGCTACACCATATATTTT. The complete variable domain, with remaining parts taken from reference TRBV3-1 and TRBJ1-3, reads DTAVSQTPKYLVTQMGNDKSIKCEQNLGHDTMYWYKQDSKKFLKIMFSYNNKELIINETVPNRFSPKSPDKAHLNLHINSLELGDSAVYFCASSQDRYTIYFGEGSWLTVV.

This clonotype has a count of ten or more. J is TRBJ2-2 and V is TRBV6-1; D uncertain. V was cut by 4 bases and J by 6 bases, with 12 bases left in between. There are 14 residues in the CDR3. Germline V gene data show CDR1 as MNHNS and CDR2 as SASEGT. The CDR3, as DNA: TGTGCCAGCAGTGCACCACACTCCGCCGGGGAGCTGTTTTTT. Translation: CASSAPHSAGELFF.

The chain is built from TRBV2 and TRBJ2-1, with 13 bases identical to TRBD2. The CDR3 spans 20 residues. Germline V gives CDR1 SNHLY, CDR2 FYNNEI. The V and J ends lost 6 bases and 4 bases, in that order; junction bases with no gene match: 18. The CDR3 sequence: CASRVTSGRAPPTGYNEQFF. CDR3 DNA sequence: TGTGCCAGCAGGGTTACTAGCGGGAGGGCCCCCCCAACGGGTTACAATGAGCAGTTCTTC.

In its sample, this clonotype was seen many times. The chain links TRBV6-1 to TRBJ1-5; maybe TRBD1 (5 bases). Trimming took 5 bases from V and 2 from J, leaving 13 bases between them. The CDR3 contains 15 residues. Germline V gene lookup returns CDR1 MNHNS and CDR2 SASEGT. CDR3 protein: CASSSGGGGNQPQHF. The CDR3, as DNA: TGTGCCAGCAGTTCCGGAGGAGGGGGCAATCAGCCCCAGCATTTT.

This clonotype was seen more than once but under ten times. The chain has TRBV15 and TRBJ2-3; weak D call: TRBD2 (6 bases). Trimming removed 2 bases at V and 7 bases at J, with 22 bases between. The CDR3 sequence is 17 residues long. Germline V gene lookup returns CDR1 LNHNV and CDR2 YYDKDF (reference sequence). CDR3 loop: CATSRSIGGSGAHTQYF. The CDR3 region has the DNA TGTGCCACCAGCAGATCAATAGGAGGGAGTGGGGCCCATACGCAGTATTTT.

The chain couples TRBV24-1 to TRBJ2-3, with TRBD1 matching 7 bases. Germline V CDR1 and CDR2: KGHDR, SFDVKD. Germline trimming cut 5 bases from V and 3 bases from J; bases unmatched to any gene: 13. This CDR3 spans 17 amino acids. The CDR3 sequence: CATSGPTGALRTDTQYF. DNA of the CDR3: TGTGCCACCAGTGGCCCTACAGGGGCTCTTCGGACAGATACGCAGTATTTT.

This clonotype was recorded at least ten times. J is TRBJ1-6 and V is TRBV10-1; 7 nucleotides align to TRBD1. V shed 6 bases, J shed 7 bases, and the junction held 9 bases outside the gene matches. The CDR3 consists of 15 residues. Germline CDR1 WNHNN, CDR2 SYGVQD (reference sequence). This CDR3 is CASSKDRSGNSPLHF. Here the CDR3 DNA reads TGCGCCAGCAGCAAGGACAGGTCTGGGAATTCACCCCTCCACTTT.